Listed here is a single T cell receptor (beta chain). Profiling relied on immunoSEQ multiplex PCR, and the TCRdb table lists in-frame clones only, not all of them. The sample records roughly 250,000 clones, about 80% being singletons. This specimen belongs to a study of Tregs in tolerant kidney transplant recipients. The CDR3 extends over 16 amino acids. J gave up 1 base and V 5 bases, and 9 bases lay outside the gene matches. CDR1 and CDR2 from the germline V gene are GTSNPN and SVGIG (reference sequence). Sequencing was carried out using CD4+ T cells from blood. The TCR originated in a human donor in good health. The chain is built from TRBV30 and TRBJ2-3, with 10 bases matching TRBD2. The CDR3 reads CAWCTSGVPGTDTQYF. The CDR3 nucleotides read TGTGCCTGGTGCACTAGCGGGGTGCCTGGCACAGATACGCAGTATTTT.